This T cell receptor beta chain was found in a study of T cell repertoires in cytomegalovirus infection. In the study overall: Both a matching HLA type and CMV infection were indicated by public TCR beta signatures.

V was pared by 6 bases and J by 4 bases, with 8 bases of the junction left unmatched. The germline V gene has CDR1 MNHEY and CDR2 SMNVEV (reference sequence). The CDR3 consists of 14 residues. Notes on this clonotype: Its antigen is unknown.

Study findings and constraints: Individuals carrying CMV plus the relevant HLA were identified by cumulative frequency of public TCR beta families. There were HLA-C-restricted CMV-specific TCR beta clonotypes dominating the ex vivo response.

Each CDR3 protein gets one entry after TCRdb re-called the reads with MiXCR. The sample lists some 57,000 distinct CDR3 sequences; 33% were seen once. This TCR was sampled from a human donor in good health (CMV status not recorded). Some clones in this sample may be carry-over from other donors' samples. Specimen: PBMCs, sequenced either directly or after in vitro stimulation (not recorded which). The rearrangement joins TRBV27 to TRBJ1-1, with 7 bases lining up with TRBD1. The CDR3 coding sequence is TGTGCCAGCAGACCGGGACAGCCTTCCACTGAAGCTTTCTTT. This gives the protein CASRPGQPSTEAFF.